A selection of T cell receptor beta chains follows, all from one sample in a study of post-analysis software for immune sequencing data. MiXCR, applied by TCRdb to the PCR reads, yields one record per CDR3 protein. The table has hundreds of thousands of distinct CDR3 sequences, 59% seen once. Sequences were obtained from blood. The receptors here all came from a girl aged 2 to 10 with multiple sclerosis. CDR3s leave out the opening cysteine and the closing phenylalanine or tryptophan. Fields, in order: J gene, D gene, CDR3 length, V gene, CDR3 protein. A D gene is named only where the DNA matches it firmly.

>TRBJ1-2|-|11|TRBV6-2/TRBV6-3
ASSFPDEGGNT
>TRBJ1-2|-|13|TRBV6-1
ASSEVGRPRYGYT
>TRBJ2-7|-|12|TRBV5-5
ASSLWLASYEQY
>TRBJ2-3|TRBD2|12|TRBV20-1
SAKGLAGPDTQY
>TRBJ1-2|TRBD1|10|TRBV20-1
SAWDRGDGYT
>TRBJ2-7|TRBD1|15|TRBV25-1
ASRGIGQGASSYEQY
>TRBJ2-5|-|11|TRBV6-1
AIRVWYQETQY
>-|TRBD1|11|TRBV20-1
SASDRGQKTQY
>TRBJ2-1|TRBD2|13|TRBV10-2
ASSESAAGGDKQF
>TRBJ2-6|-|14|TRBV7-2
ASSPYRDPRANVLT
>TRBJ2-1|TRBD2|16|TRBV5-1
ASSLGLLAASSYNEQF
>TRBJ1-1|TRBD1|13|TRBV7-9
ASSRYTGGLTEAF
>TRBJ2-5|-|13|TRBV7-2
ASSAARGMQETQY
>TRBJ2-4|-|11|TRBV5-5
ASSSIDSNIQY
>-|TRBD1|13|TRBV6-1
ASSELTGRAYEQY
>TRBJ2-1|-|12|TRBV18
ASSPPSVTEEQF
>TRBJ2-3|TRBD1|13|TRBV12-3/TRBV12-4
AAIPGTGSTDTQY
>TRBJ1-2|-|10|TRBV29-1
SVAPGSYGYT
>TRBJ2-5|TRBD2|11|TRBV29-1
SVDSGAGETQY
>TRBJ2-5|-|13|TRBV6-2/TRBV6-3
ASSSQGTRGRTQY
>TRBJ1-1|-|16|TRBV14
ASSQIGFGAGSRTEAF
>TRBJ2-1|-|13|TRBV29-1
SILRGAVYYNEQF
>TRBJ2-5|TRBD1|14|TRBV12-3/TRBV12-4
ASRPSQGAAPGTQY
>TRBJ2-1|TRBD2|15|TRBV4-1
ASSQEPSGRLYNEQF
>TRBJ2-3|-|15|TRBV5-1
ASSLGSGGIGTDTQY
>TRBJ2-7|-|11|TRBV5-4
ASSPLPGNEQY
>TRBJ1-2|-|11|TRBV4-1
ASSQGSTYGYT
>TRBJ2-5|TRBD2|16|TRBV11-2
ASSFTTTSGGYQETQY
>TRBJ1-2|TRBD1|14|TRBV7-2
ASSFAPGGAGYGYT
>-|-|14|TRBV11-2
ASSPWGGRGPETQY
>TRBJ2-1|TRBD1|12|TRBV6-4
ASRRQGGVDEQF
>TRBJ2-4|TRBD1|17|TRBV13
ASSLVASGQGFAKNIQY
>TRBJ2-5|-|13|TRBV5-1
ASSLGTSLQETQY
>TRBJ2-7|-|12|TRBV5-1
ASSLVPANYEQY
>TRBJ2-1|-|14|TRBV4-1
ASSPVTSRTNNEQF
>TRBJ1-2|-|11|TRBV20-1
SARIRAGYGYT
>TRBJ2-1|-|11|TRBV6-4
ASSVGSLNEQF
>TRBJ2-3|-|13|TRBV12-3/TRBV12-4
ASSRRGASTDTQY
>TRBJ2-3|-|11|TRBV20-1
SARENTRDTQY
>TRBJ2-5|-|10|TRBV29-1
SLRDGQETQY
>TRBJ2-1|TRBD2|11|TRBV20-1
SAKSGGPDEQF
>TRBJ2-3|-|13|TRBV15
ATSRDRQAGDTQY
>TRBJ2-4|TRBD2|14|TRBV7-9
ASSPLGGIAKNIQY
>TRBJ2-1|-|12|TRBV20-1
SAKRQASYNEQF
>TRBJ2-1|TRBD2|11|TRBV20-1
SASGTSRNEQF
>TRBJ2-3|-|12|TRBV6-5
ASSHQAGTDTQY